The present T cell receptor (beta chain) was sequenced within a study of lymphopenia after photon versus proton radiotherapy. Only in-frame clones appear in the TCRdb table, and some are missing; sequencing was by immunoSEQ multiplex PCR. Counted here are roughly 45,000 clones, 85% to 90% occurring once; the ten biggest clones make up about 2.2%. The CDR3 runs to 16 residues. CDR1 is MNHEY, CDR2 SMNVEV, per germline (reference sequence). Unmatched junction bases numbered 10, after V lost 4 bases and J lost 6 bases. The sequences come from peripheral blood, collected from a patient treated with photon-based radiotherapy. The receptor was derived from a man aged 40-49 years with gastric cancer. V and J are TRBV27 and TRBJ2-1, with 9 bases fitting TRBD1. CDR3 in amino acids: CASSSGWGQGGNEQFF. CDR3 DNA: TGTGCCAGCAGTTCCGGGTGGGGACAGGGTGGCAATGAGCAGTTCTTC.